This TCR beta chain originates from a study of T cells in localized non-small cell lung cancer. The study, taken as a whole, reports: Higher T cell density in the blood was associated with longer overall survival, whereas higher adjacent-lung clonality associated with shorter survival.

Germline V gene lookup returns CDR1 SNHLY and CDR2 FYNNEI. The V segment lost 8 bases and the J segment 6 bases; nucleotides outside the gene matches: 10. The CDR3 runs 14 residues. As regards this clone: Its antigen is still unknown.

Repertoires were generated with immunoSEQ multiplex PCR, while TCRdb's copy carries only in-frame clones and drops some. The sample contains about 31,000 clones, 70% to 90% of which appear only once. This clonotype was obtained from a woman between 40 and 69 years old with stage III lung adenocarcinoma. Material: peripheral blood mononuclear cells, obtained before any cancer treatment. The chain joins TRBV2 to TRBJ1-2; 9 bases fit TRBD1. The CDR3 region is CASQPTGGKNGYTF. In nucleotides, the CDR3 is TGTGCCAGCCAACCGACAGGGGGTAAGAATGGCTACACCTTC.